The 9 T cell receptor beta chains reported below all come from one sample, sequenced in a study of OX40 agonist ivuxolimab in advanced cancers. Receptor amplification or capture employed the immunoSEQ multiplex PCR assay. This immuneACCESS table, as held by TCRdb, lists in-frame sequences with V and J called but not all clones. Of the missing ones, under half trace to an unresolved V gene in checked studies; the others have no known cause. The table for this sample lists tens of thousands of clones; approximately 91% of them were counted only once. Under 10% of the sample lies in the top ten. The sample consisted of CD4+ or CD8+ T cells sorted from blood, taken in a trial of the OX40 agonist ivuxolimab. The receptors were sampled from an adult with an advanced solid tumor such as melanoma, head and neck, liver or kidney cancer.

The V gene is TRBV18, the J gene TRBJ1-1; 10 nucleotides align to TRBD1. The trim removed 3 bases at V and 3 bases at J, leaving 4 bases unmatched. This CDR3 comprises 15 residues. Germline assignment: CDR1 KGHSH and CDR2 LQKENI. DNA for the CDR3: TGTGCCAGCTCACCGCGACAGGGGGCGGACACTGAAGCTTTCTTT. This encodes CASSPRQGADTEAFF.

The chain has TRBV29-1 and TRBJ2-7; 8 bases agree with TRBD1. From germline, CDR1 is SQVTM and CDR2 ANQGSEA. CDR3 length equals 14 residues. Trimming at V came to 7 bases and at J to 7 bases, leaving 15 bases not matched to a gene. CDR3 sequence (DNA): TGCAGCGCTCTTTCGGTTGCAGGGGGCGAAGAGCAGTACTTC. Translated, it gives CSALSVAGGEEQYF.

The chain has TRBV10-3 and TRBJ2-1; TRBD1 aligns across 10 bases. The CDR3 is 15 amino acids. Germline V gives CDR1 ENHRY, CDR2 SYGVKD. J was trimmed by 6 bases and V by 3 bases; bases with no gene match: 5. The CDR3 region is CAISDPGQGSNEQFF. The CDR3 DNA reads as TGTGCCATCAGTGACCCGGGACAGGGGAGCAATGAGCAGTTCTTC.

The V call is TRBV9, the J call TRBJ2-3, with TRBD2 matching 12 bases. Germline trimming cut 0 bases from V and 2 bases from J; bases unmatched to any gene: 10. From germline, CDR1 is SGDLS and CDR2 YYNGEE. CDR3 length equals 19 residues. CDR3 sequence reads: CASSVGLQLAGGVTDTQYF. CDR3 bases: TGTGCCAGCAGCGTAGGACTACAACTAGCGGGAGGTGTCACAGATACGCAGTATTTT.

The V and J genes are TRBV5-1 and TRBJ1-5; the D is unclear. CDR1 is SGHRS, CDR2 YFSETQ, per germline. The length of the CDR3 is 16 residues. The ends were cut back, 0 bases at V and 0 bases at J, with 10 bases in the middle. The CDR3 sequence: CASSLVRGLSNQPQHF. CDR3 in DNA: TGCGCCAGCAGCTTGGTCCGCGGGCTTAGCAATCAGCCCCAGCATTTT.

The chain combines TRBV18 with TRBJ1-1; perhaps TRBD1 as D (6 bases). CDR1 and CDR2 (germline): KGHSH, LQKENI. V lost 2 bases and J lost 11, with 12 bases in between. This CDR3 is built from 12 residues. CDR3 DNA sequence: TGTGCCAGCTCACCATCGGACAGTTGGGCTTTCTTT. Translating gives CASSPSDSWAFF.

The rearrangement uses TRBV7-9 and TRBJ1-2; D is uncertain. Germline assignment: CDR1 SEHNR and CDR2 FQNEAQ (reference sequence). Trimming pared 5 bases from V and 3 bases from J, leaving 13 bases between. CDR3 length: 14 residues. CDR3 sequence reads: CASSRSGFDYGYTF. The CDR3 bases are TGTGCCAGCAGCCGTAGTGGGTTCGACTATGGCTACACCTTC.

The chain links TRBV28 to TRBJ1-2; 8 bases fit TRBD1. Germline V gene data show CDR1 as MDHEN and CDR2 as SYDVKM. The length of the CDR3 is 13 residues. V trimming: 2 bases; J trimming: 8 bases; junction bases outside the gene matches: 4. The CDR3 reads CASSLGTGGGYTF. The CDR3 DNA reads as TGTGCCAGCAGTTTAGGGACAGGCGGGGGCTACACCTTC.

The V gene is TRBV28, the J gene TRBJ2-7, with D possibly TRBD2 on 6 matching bases. The V end lost 5 bases, the J end lost 3 bases, and 8 bases lay between the germline ends. The CDR3 totals 12 residues. The V gene's germline CDR1 is MDHEN and CDR2 SYDVKM. CDR3 sequence: CASSQGLYEQYF. The CDR3 coding sequence is TGTGCCAGCAGTCAGGGACTCTACGAGCAGTACTTC.